This T cell receptor beta chain is drawn from a study of T cell changes during pregnancy in multiple sclerosis. Produced via immunoSEQ multiplex PCR; TCRdb's table is partial and in-frame only. The sample has 25,000 to 30,000 clones, around nine tenths seen once. V lost 4 bases and J lost 6; bases outside the gene matches: 7. The V gene's germline CDR1 is SEHNR and CDR2 FQNEAQ (reference sequence). The CDR3 has 15 residues. V usage is TRBV7-9 and J usage is TRBJ2-4, with TRBD1 identical over 9 bases. The receptor was derived from a female donor with multiple sclerosis, enrolled in a pregnancy study. Specimen: CD8+ T cells from peripheral blood mononuclear cells, collected before pregnancy. CDR3 in amino acids: CASSSRDREANIQYF. The CDR3 DNA reads TGTGCCAGCAGCTCAAGGGACAGGGAGGCAAACATTCAGTACTTC.